This TCR beta chain was obtained from a study of blood T cell repertoires in COVID-19. Across the study: Acute and convalescent COVID-19 specimens originated in the United States, Italy and Spain. T cells, B-cell-depleted T cells, or PBMCs supplied cDNA or gDNA.

The CDR3 extends over 16 amino acids. Germline V gives CDR1 KGHSH, CDR2 LQKENI. Trimming removed 3 bases from V and 2 bases from J; junction bases left unmatched: 5. Original processing methods: Estimated nucleated cell counts came from reference gene primer amplification. The method was immunoSEQ multiplex PCR; TCRdb's version includes in-frame clones alone and lacks a portion of them. V and J calls and clone size are copied from that table; D and trimming were computed from the DNA. In the table there are approximately 110,000 clones, 81% of which are singletons. The receptor was isolated from an elderly man with acute or convalescent COVID-19. The J gene is TRBJ2-2, the V gene TRBV18; 8 positions match TRBD1. The source material was peripheral blood. The CDR3 sequence: CASSPSDRDNTGELFF. DNA of the CDR3: TGTGCCAGCTCACCCTCGGACAGGGACAACACCGGGGAGCTGTTTTTT.